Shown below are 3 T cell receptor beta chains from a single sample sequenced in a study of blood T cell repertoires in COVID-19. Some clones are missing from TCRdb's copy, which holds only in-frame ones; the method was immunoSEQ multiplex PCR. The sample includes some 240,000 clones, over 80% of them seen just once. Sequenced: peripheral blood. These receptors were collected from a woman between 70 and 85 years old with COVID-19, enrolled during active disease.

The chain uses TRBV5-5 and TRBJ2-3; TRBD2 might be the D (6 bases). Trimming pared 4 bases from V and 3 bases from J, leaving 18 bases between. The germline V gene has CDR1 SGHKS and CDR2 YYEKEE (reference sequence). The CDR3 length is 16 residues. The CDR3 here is CASSPPRGVGTDTQYF. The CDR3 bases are TGTGCCAGCAGCCCCCCGCGGGGAGTCGGGACAGATACGCAGTATTTT.

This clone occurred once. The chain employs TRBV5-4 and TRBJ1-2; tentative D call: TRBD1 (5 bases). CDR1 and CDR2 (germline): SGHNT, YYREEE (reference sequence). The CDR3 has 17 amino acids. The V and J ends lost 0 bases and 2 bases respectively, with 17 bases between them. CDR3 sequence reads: CASSLDRRTSGNYGYTF. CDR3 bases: TGTGCCAGCAGCTTGGATCGAAGGACATCCGGAAACTATGGCTACACCTTC. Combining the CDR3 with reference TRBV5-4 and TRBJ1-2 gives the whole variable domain ETGVTQSPTHLIKTRGQQVTLRCSSQSGHNTVSWYQQALGQGPQFIFQYYREEENGRGNFPPRFSGLQFPNYSSELNVNALELDDSALYLCASSLDRRTSGNYGYTFGSGTRLTVV.

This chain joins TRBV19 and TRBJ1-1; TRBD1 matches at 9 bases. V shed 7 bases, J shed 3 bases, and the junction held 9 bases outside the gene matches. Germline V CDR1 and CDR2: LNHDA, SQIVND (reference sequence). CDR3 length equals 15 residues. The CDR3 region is CASTPTGGGDTEAFF. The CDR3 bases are TGTGCCAGTACCCCGACAGGGGGGGGTGACACTGAAGCTTTCTTT.